This TCR beta chain stems from a study of T cells in women clearing cervical HPV infection. Comment on this clone: The read is 3 residues too short to cover the CDR3 end, so that end is filled in from the germline J gene.

The CDR3 spans 16 residues. The germline V gene encodes CDR1 MNHEY and CDR2 SVGEGT. The V gene lost 0 bases and the J gene lost 9 bases, with 18 bases spanning the gap. Repertoires were generated with immunoSEQ multiplex PCR, while TCRdb's copy carries only in-frame clones and drops some. This sample's clone table lists around 35,000 clones. Material: blood buffy coat. This receptor was identified in a woman between 18 and 70 years old with a cervical HPV16 infection that either progressed to CIN3+ or cleared (not recorded which). The chain uses TRBV6-2 or TRBV6-3 and TRBJ2-1, with D tentatively TRBD2 (6 bases). The covered CDR3 bases are TGTGCCAGCAGTTACTCGCCGGGACTGCCATTTTTTGAG. It codes for CASSYSPGLPFFE. The CDR3 in full is CASSYSPGLPFFEQFF.